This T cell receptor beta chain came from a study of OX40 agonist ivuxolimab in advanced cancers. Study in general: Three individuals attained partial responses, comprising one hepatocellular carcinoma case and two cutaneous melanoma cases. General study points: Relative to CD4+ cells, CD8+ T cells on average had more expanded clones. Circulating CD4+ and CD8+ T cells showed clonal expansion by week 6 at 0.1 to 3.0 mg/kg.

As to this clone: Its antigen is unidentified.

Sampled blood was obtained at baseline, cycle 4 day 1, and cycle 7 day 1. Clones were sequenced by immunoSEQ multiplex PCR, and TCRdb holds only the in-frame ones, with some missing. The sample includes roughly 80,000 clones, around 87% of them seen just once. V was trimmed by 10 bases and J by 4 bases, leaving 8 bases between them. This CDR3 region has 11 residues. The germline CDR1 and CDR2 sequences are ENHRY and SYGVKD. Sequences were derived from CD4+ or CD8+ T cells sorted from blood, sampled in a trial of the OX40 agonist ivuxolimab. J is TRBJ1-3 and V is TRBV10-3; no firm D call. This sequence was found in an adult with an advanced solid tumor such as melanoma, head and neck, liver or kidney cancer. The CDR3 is CATLTGNTIYF. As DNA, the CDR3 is TGTGCCACCCTAACGGGAAACACCATATATTTT.